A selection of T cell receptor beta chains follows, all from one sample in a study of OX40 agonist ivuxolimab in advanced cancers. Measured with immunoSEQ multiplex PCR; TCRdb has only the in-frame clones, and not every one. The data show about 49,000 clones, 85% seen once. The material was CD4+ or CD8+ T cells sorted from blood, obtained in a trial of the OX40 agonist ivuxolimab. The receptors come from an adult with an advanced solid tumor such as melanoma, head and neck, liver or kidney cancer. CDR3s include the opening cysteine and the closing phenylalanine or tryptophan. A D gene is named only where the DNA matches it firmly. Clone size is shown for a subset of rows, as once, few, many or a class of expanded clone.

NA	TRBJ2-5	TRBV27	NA	CASSSQGTQYF	TGTGCCAGCAGTTCTCAGGGGACCCAGTACTTC
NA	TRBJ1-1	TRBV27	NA	CASSTGLRNTEAFF	TGTGCCAGCAGTACGGGACTTAGGAACACTGAAGCTTTCTTT
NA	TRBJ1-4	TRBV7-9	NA	CASRDLDEKLFF	TGTGCCAGCAGGGATCTAGATGAAAAACTGTTTTTT
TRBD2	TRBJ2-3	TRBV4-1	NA	CASSQLSSGVHSSTDTQYF	TGCGCCAGCAGCCAATTGTCTAGCGGGGTACATTCTAGCACAGATACGCAGTATTTT
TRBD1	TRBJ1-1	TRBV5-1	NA	CASSYGTAENTEAFF	TGCGCCAGCAGCTACGGGACAGCCGAGAACACTGAAGCTTTCTTT
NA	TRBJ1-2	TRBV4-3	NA	CASSQDEVGYTF	TGCGCCAGCAGCCAAGATGAGGTTGGCTACACCTTC
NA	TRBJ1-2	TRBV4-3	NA	CASSPSFPSNYGYTF	TGCGCCAGCAGCCCGTCATTCCCCTCGAACTATGGCTACACCTTC
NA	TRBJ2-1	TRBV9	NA	CASSVGYEQFF	TGTGCCAGCAGCGTAGGCTATGAGCAGTTCTTC
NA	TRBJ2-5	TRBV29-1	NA	CSVEGGQFSQETQYF	TGCAGCGTTGAAGGGGGTCAGTTTAGTCAAGAGACCCAGTACTTC
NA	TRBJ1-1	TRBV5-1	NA	CASSLQEGMNTEAFF	TGCGCCAGCAGCTTGCAGGAGGGTATGAACACTGAAGCTTTCTTT
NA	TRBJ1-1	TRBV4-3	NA	CASSQGGGLDTEAFF	TGCGCCAGCAGCCAGGGGGGGGGTTTGGACACTGAAGCTTTCTTT
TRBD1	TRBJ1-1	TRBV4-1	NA	CASSEIRDREGDTEAFF	TGCGCCAGCAGCGAGATCAGGGACAGGGAGGGAGACACTGAAGCTTTCTTT
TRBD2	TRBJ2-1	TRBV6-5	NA	CASSSGTIEFF	TGTGCCAGCAGCTCCGGGACTATCGAGTTCTTC
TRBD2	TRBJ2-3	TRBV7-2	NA	CASSNPTGEGTQYF	TGTGCCAGCAGCAACCCGACGGGGGAGGGTACGCAGTATTTT
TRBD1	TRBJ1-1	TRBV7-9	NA	CASSFPGQGITEAFF	TGTGCCAGCAGCTTCCCGGGACAGGGCATCACTGAAGCTTTCTTT
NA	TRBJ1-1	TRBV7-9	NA	CASSLANSRQAFF	TGTGCCAGCAGCTTGGCGAACAGCAGACAAGCTTTCTTT
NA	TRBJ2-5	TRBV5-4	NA	CASSTTETQYF	TGTGCCAGCAGCACTACGGAGACCCAGTACTTC
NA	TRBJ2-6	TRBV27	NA	CASSLRTAGANVLTF	TGTGCCAGCAGTTTACGGACAGCTGGGGCCAACGTCCTGACTTTC
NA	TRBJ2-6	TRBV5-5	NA	CASSEEEVDRFSGANVLTF	TGTGCCAGCAGCGAGGAGGAGGTTGACAGGTTCTCTGGGGCCAACGTCCTGACTTTC
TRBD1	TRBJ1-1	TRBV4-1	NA	CASSERTGQTEAFF	TGCGCCAGCAGCGAGCGGACAGGGCAAACTGAAGCTTTCTTT
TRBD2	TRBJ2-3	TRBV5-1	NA	CASSVEPGLAGPDTQYF	TGCGCCAGCAGCGTCGAGCCGGGACTAGCTGGCCCAGATACGCAGTATTTT
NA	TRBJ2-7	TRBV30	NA	CAWRFGRIYEQYF	TGTGCCTGGAGATTTGGACGGATCTACGAGCAGTACTTC
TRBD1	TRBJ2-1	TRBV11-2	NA	CASSRTRTGDIYNEQFF	TGTGCCAGCAGCCGCACCCGGACAGGGGATATCTACAATGAGCAGTTCTTC
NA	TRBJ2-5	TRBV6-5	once	CASGQGRGTQYF	TGTGCCAGCGGTCAGGGGCGCGGGACCCAGTACTTC
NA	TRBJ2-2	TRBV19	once	CASMGTGELFF	TGTGCCAGTATGGGGACCGGGGAGCTGTTTTTT
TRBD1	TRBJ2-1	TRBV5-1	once	CASSWDTFTGVGNEQFF	TGCGCCAGCAGCTGGGATACGTTCACAGGGGTGGGTAATGAGCAGTTCTTC
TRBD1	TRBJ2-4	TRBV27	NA	CASAWGTGVAKNIQYF	TGTGCCAGCGCCTGGGGGACAGGGGTAGCCAAAAACATTCAGTACTTC
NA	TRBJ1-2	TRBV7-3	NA	CASSPSGGGYGYTF	TGTGCCAGCAGCCCCTCGGGAGGCGGCTATGGCTACACCTTC
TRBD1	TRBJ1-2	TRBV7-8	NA	CASGLRPGTGGNCTF	TGTGCCAGCGGCTTAAGGCCCGGGACAGGGGGAAACTGCACCTTC
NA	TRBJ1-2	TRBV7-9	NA	CASSLEGGSWSYTF	TGTGCCAGCAGCTTAGAAGGGGGGTCTTGGAGCTACACTTTC
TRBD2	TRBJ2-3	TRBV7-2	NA	CASSPGLAGGRSTDTQYF	TGTGCCAGCAGCCCCGGACTAGCGGGGGGGCGTAGCACAGATACGCAGTATTTT
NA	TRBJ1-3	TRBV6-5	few	CASSPQGSGNTIYF	TGTGCCAGCAGTCCACAGGGCTCTGGAAACACCATATATTTT
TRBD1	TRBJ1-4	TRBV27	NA	CASRRGQGATNEKLFF	TGTGCCAGCAGACGGGGACAGGGGGCAACTAATGAAAAACTGTTTTTT
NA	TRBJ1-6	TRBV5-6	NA	CASSPGQSYNSPLHF	TGTGCCAGCAGCCCGGGCCAGTCCTATAATTCACCCCTCCACTTT
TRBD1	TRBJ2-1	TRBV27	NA	CASSLQGTYNEQFF	TGTGCCAGCAGCCTACAGGGGACCTACAATGAGCAGTTCTTC
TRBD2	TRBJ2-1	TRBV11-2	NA	CASSFLAGLVYEQFF	TGTGCCAGCAGTTTTTTAGCGGGGTTAGTGTATGAGCAGTTCTTC
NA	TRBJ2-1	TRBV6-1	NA	CASSPWLGHNEQFF	TGTGCCAGCAGCCCTTGGTTGGGCCACAATGAGCAGTTCTTC